The rows below give T cell receptor beta chains drawn from one sample of a study of T-cell reconstitution after alpha-beta-depleted transplantation in children. TCRdb itself ran the PCR reads through MiXCR, one entry per CDR3 protein. The data contain about 610,000 distinct CDR3 sequences, roughly a tenth of them singletons. Sequenced here: PBMCs from the stem cell graft donor, sampled from the stem cell graft. These receptor sequences come from a human donor who donated a stem cell graft to a child with acute myeloid leukemia. Both conserved end residues are part of each CDR3.

v_gene: TRBV4-3
CDR3aa: CASSQDLRGLIQETQYF

v_gene: TRBV9
CDR3aa: CASSSTLRANVLTF

v_gene: TRBV7-2
CDR3aa: CASSFGPDYEQYF

v_gene: TRBV20-1
CDR3aa: CSATPSGRGTDTQYF

v_gene: TRBV25-1
CDR3aa: CASSVHGGRSGGNEQFF

v_gene: TRBV15
CDR3aa: CATSRRKAGASNEQFF

v_gene: TRBV20-1
CDR3aa: CSASTSGGLTDTQYF

v_gene: TRBV6-5
CDR3aa: CASSRTTVYGYTF

v_gene: TRBV29-1
CDR3aa: CSVGSSSGANVLTF

v_gene: TRBV7-2
CDR3aa: CASSLEREDQQYF

v_gene: TRBV14
CDR3aa: CASSQDTTSGSYEQYF

v_gene: TRBV7-2
CDR3aa: CASSLSRPGADTQYF

v_gene: TRBV7-2
CDR3aa: CASSFDNAGNWGYTF

v_gene: TRBV25-1
CDR3aa: CASSESGSLREQYF

v_gene: TRBV7-2
CDR3aa: CASSLAGSGRAGNEQFF

v_gene: TRBV29-1
CDR3aa: CSVGGRVIDEQFF

v_gene: TRBV6-5
CDR3aa: CASSYRTSEETQYF

v_gene: TRBV24-1
CDR3aa: CATSDLRDRGQPQHF

v_gene: TRBV20-1
CDR3aa: CSARGLAGDPTQQYF

v_gene: TRBV7-3
CDR3aa: CASSRVAGSSYNEQFF

v_gene: TRBV12-3/TRBV12-4
CDR3aa: CASILRLPYNEQFF

v_gene: TRBV20-1
CDR3aa: CSARVDFYEQYF

v_gene: TRBV20-1
CDR3aa: CSASEGGLETQYF

v_gene: TRBV20-1
CDR3aa: CSAPSLAGGDYNEQFF

v_gene: TRBV3-1
CDR3aa: CASSQVAGTEAFF

v_gene: TRBV12-3/TRBV12-4
CDR3aa: CASSLDSLFNIGSTNEKLFF

v_gene: TRBV11-1
CDR3aa: CASSAALGQTYEQYF

v_gene: TRBV15
CDR3aa: CATSRAGGLNYEQYF

v_gene: TRBV25-1
CDR3aa: CASSATGFTSTDTQYF

v_gene: TRBV6-6
CDR3aa: CASKGGNTGELFF

v_gene: TRBV6-2/TRBV6-3
CDR3aa: CASGDKSYEQYF

v_gene: TRBV9
CDR3aa: CASSVEEGYGNEQFF

v_gene: TRBV6-5
CDR3aa: CASSYSKQPGTKNIQYF

v_gene: TRBV7-8
CDR3aa: CASSLRDQNTGELFF

v_gene: TRBV6-5
CDR3aa: CASSQTGDPNQPQHF

v_gene: TRBV12-3/TRBV12-4
CDR3aa: CASRLGEEQYF

v_gene: TRBV7-2
CDR3aa: CASSRTSANTGELFF

v_gene: TRBV29-1
CDR3aa: CSVEVRGRRTEAFF

v_gene: TRBV6-1
CDR3aa: CASRSYVSSGRAASEQYF